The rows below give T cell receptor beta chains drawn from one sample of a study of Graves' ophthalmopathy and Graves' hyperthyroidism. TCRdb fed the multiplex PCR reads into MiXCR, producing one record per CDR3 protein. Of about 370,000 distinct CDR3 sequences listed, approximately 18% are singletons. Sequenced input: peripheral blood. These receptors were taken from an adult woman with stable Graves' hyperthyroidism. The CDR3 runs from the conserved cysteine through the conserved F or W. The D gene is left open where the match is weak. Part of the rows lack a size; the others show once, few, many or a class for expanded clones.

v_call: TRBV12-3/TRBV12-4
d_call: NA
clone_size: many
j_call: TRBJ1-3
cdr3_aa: CASKSWEGGSGNTIYF
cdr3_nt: TGTGCCAGCAAATCCTGGGAAGGGGGGTCTGGAAACACCATATATTTT

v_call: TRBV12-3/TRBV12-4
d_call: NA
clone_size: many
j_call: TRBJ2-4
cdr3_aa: CASSLGGNIQYF
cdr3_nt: TGTGCCAGCAGTTTAGGGGGGAACATTCAGTACTTC

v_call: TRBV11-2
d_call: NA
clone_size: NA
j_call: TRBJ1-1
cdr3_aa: CASSFTSSPGTEAFF
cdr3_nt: TGTGCCAGCAGCTTCACGAGTAGTCCTGGCACTGAAGCTTTCTTT

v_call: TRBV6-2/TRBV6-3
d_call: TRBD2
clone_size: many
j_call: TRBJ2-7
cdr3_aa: CASSRGTSGGTYEQYF
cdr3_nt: TGTGCCAGCAGTCGCGGGACTAGCGGGGGTACCTACGAGCAGTACTTC

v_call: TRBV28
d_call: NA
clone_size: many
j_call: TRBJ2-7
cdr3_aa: CASSLPLPAHPYF
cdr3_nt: TGTGCCAGCAGTTTACCCCTGCCGGCGCATCCGTACTTC

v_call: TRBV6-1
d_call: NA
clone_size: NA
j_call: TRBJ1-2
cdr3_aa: CASAPPGWTYGYTF
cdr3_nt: TGTGCCAGCGCCCCCCCCGGATGGACCTATGGCTACACCTTC

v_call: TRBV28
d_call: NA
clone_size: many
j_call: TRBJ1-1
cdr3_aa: CASSLWSTEAFF
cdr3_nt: TGTGCCAGCAGTTTATGGTCCACTGAAGCTTTCTTT

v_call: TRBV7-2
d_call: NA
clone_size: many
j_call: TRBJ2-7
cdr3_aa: CASSLTHRWGNEQYF
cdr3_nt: TGTGCCAGCAGCTTAACTCACCGGTGGGGTAACGAGCAGTACTTC

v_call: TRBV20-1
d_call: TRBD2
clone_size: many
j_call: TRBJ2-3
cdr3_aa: CSATPIAGDRTDTQYF
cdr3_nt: TGCAGTGCCACACCTATAGCGGGAGATAGGACAGATACGCAGTATTTT

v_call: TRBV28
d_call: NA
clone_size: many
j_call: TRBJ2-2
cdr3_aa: CASSSQDTGELFF
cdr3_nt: TGTGCCAGCAGTTCACAGGATACCGGGGAGCTGTTTTTT

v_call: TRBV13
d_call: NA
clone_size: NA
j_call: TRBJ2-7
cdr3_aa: CASSASWGQETYEQYF
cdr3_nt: TGTGCCAGCAGCGCATCCTGGGGGCAGGAGACTTACGAGCAGTACTTC

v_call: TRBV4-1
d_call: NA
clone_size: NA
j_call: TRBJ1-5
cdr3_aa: CASSPRGREYSNQPQHF
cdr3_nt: TGCGCCAGCAGCCCACGCGGTCGCGAGTATAGCAATCAGCCCCAGCATTTT

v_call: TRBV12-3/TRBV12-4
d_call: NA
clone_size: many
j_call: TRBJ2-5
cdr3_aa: CASSFSSQETQYF
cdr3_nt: TGTGCCAGCAGTTTCTCTAGTCAAGAGACCCAGTACTTC

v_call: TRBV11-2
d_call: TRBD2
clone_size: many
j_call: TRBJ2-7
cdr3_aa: CASWSYASGRIYEQYF
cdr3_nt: TGTGCCAGCTGGAGTTATGCTAGCGGGAGAATATACGAGCAGTACTTC

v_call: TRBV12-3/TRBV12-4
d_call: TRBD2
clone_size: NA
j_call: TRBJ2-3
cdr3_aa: CASTQRDTDTQYF
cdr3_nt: TGTGCCAGCACCCAGCGGGACACAGATACGCAGTATTTT

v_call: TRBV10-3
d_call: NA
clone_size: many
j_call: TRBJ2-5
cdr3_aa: CAISEGLPQETQYF
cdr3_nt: TGTGCCATCAGTGAGGGACTTCCCCAAGAGACCCAGTACTTC

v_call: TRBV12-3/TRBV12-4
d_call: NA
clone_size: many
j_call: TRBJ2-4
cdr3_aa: CASGEIGQNIQYF
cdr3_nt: TGTGCCAGCGGAGAGATTGGCCAAAACATTCAGTACTTC

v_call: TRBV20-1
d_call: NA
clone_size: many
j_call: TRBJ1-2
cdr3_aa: CSARVSPRGSTF
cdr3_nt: TGCAGTGCTAGAGTTTCCCCCAGGGGCTCAACCTTC

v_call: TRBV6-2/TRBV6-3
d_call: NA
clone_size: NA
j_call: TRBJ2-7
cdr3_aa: CASSYPPAEQYF
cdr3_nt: TGTGCCAGCAGTTACCCCCCAGCGGAGCAGTACTTC

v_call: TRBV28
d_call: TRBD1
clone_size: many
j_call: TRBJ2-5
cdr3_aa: CASSSRVAGQGFQAQYF
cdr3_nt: TGTGCCAGCAGCTCACGGGTCGCGGGACAGGGGTTCCAGGCCCAGTACTTC

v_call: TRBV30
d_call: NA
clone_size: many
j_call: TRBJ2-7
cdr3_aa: CAWSRGLTSYEQYF
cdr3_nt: TGTGCCTGGAGTCGGGGCTTAACCTCCTACGAGCAGTACTTC

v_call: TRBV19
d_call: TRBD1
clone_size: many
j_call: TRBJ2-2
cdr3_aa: CATPDRAGELFF
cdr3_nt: TGTGCCACCCCTGACAGGGCCGGGGAGCTGTTTTTT

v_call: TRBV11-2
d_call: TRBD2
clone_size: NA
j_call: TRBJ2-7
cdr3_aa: CASRPRTSENYEQYF
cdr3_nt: TGTGCCAGCAGACCTAGGACTAGCGAGAACTACGAGCAGTACTTC

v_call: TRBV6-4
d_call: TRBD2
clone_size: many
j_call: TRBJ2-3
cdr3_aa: CASSVEGSGSTDTQYF
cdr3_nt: TGTGCCAGCAGTGTGGAAGGTAGCGGGAGCACAGATACGCAGTATTTT

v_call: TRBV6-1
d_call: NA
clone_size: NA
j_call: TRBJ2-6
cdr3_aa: CASLKGQFSGANVLTF
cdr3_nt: TGTGCCAGCCTAAAAGGACAGTTCTCTGGGGCCAACGTCCTGACTTTC

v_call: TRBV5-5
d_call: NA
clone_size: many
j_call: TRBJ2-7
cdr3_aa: CASSLAVYSSYEQYF
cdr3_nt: TGTGCCAGCAGCTTGGCGGTCTACAGCTCCTACGAGCAGTACTTC

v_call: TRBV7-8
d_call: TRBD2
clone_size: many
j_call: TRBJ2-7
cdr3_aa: CASSLAVGTSEQYF
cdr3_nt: TGTGCCAGCAGCTTAGCGGTAGGGACTAGCGAGCAGTACTTC

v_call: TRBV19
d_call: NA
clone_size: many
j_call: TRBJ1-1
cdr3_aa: CASRAGINTEAFF
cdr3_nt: TGTGCCAGTAGAGCAGGAATCAACACTGAAGCTTTCTTT

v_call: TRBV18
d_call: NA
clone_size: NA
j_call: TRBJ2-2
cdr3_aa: CASSPPIQLPANTGELFF
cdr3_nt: TGTGCCAGCTCACCACCGATTCAGCTGCCCGCGAACACCGGGGAGCTGTTTTTT

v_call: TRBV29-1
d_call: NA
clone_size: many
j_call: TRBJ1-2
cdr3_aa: CSVEGGANYGYTF
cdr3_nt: TGCAGCGTTGAAGGGGGTGCGAACTATGGCTACACCTTC

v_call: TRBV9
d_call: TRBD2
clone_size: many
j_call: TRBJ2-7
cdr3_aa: CASSPRRTSGPSYEQYF
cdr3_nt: TGTGCCAGCAGCCCCCGCAGGACTAGCGGGCCCTCCTACGAGCAGTACTTC

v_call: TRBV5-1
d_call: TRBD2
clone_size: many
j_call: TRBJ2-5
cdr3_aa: CASSLGAGDQETQYF
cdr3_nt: TGCGCCAGCAGCTTGGGAGCGGGGGACCAAGAGACCCAGTACTTC

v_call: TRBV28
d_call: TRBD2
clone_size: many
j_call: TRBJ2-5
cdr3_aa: CASSNGLAVTTRASTQYF
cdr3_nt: TGTGCCAGCAGCAACGGACTAGCGGTAACCACAAGAGCATCGACCCAGTACTTC

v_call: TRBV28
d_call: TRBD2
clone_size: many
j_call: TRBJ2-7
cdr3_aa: CASSPGLAGIYEQYF
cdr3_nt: TGTGCCAGCAGCCCAGGACTAGCGGGAATCTACGAGCAGTACTTC

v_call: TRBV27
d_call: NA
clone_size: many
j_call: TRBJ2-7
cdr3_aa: CASSDYRRPSYEQYF
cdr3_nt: TGTGCCAGCAGTGACTACAGAAGGCCCTCCTACGAGCAGTACTTC

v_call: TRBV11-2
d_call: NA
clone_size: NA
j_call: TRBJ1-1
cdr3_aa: CASSLVAALGNEAFF
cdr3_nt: TGTGCCAGCAGCTTAGTCGCAGCTCTAGGCAATGAAGCTTTCTTT

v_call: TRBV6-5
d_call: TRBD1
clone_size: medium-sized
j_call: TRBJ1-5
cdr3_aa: CASTPDRGGQPQHF
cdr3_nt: TGTGCCAGCACTCCCGACAGGGGAGGTCAGCCCCAGCATTTT